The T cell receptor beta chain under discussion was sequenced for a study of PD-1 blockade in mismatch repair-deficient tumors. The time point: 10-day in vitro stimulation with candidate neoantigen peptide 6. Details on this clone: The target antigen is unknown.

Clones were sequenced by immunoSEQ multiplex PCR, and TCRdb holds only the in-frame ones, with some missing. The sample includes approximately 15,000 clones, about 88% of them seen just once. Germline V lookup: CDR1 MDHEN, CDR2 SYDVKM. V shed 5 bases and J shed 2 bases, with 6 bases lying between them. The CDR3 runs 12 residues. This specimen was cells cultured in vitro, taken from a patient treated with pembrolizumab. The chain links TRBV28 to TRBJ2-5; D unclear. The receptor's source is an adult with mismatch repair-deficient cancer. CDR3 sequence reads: CASSSAQETQYF. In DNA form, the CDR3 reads TGTGCCAGCAGTAGCGCTCAAGAGACCCAGTACTTC.